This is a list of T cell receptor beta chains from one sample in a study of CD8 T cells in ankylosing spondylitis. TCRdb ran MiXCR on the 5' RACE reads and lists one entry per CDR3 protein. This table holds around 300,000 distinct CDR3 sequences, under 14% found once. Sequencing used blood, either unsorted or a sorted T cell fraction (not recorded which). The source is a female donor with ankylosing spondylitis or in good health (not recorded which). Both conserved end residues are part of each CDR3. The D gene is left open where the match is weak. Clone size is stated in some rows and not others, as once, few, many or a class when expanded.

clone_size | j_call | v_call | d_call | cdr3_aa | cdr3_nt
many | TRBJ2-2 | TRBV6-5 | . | CASSSFSHTGELFF | TGTGCCAGCAGTTCTTTCTCCCACACCGGGGAGCTGTTTTTT
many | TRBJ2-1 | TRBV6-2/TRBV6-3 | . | CASIGGQGKNNEQFF | TGTGCCAGCATTGGTGGCCAGGGGAAGAACAATGAGCAGTTCTTC
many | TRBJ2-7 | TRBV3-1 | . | CASSQDLDGAYEQYF | TGTGCCAGCAGCCAAGATCTCGACGGAGCCTACGAGCAGTACTTC
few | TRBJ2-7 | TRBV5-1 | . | CASSGAGTSSYEQYF | TGCGCCAGCAGCGGAGCCGGGACAAGCTCCTACGAGCAGTACTTC
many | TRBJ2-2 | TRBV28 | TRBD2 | CASSLSFTSGRWAGELFF | TGTGCCAGCAGTTTATCGTTCACTAGCGGGAGGTGGGCCGGGGAGCTGTTTTTT
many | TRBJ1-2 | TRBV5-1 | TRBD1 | CASSLGDRNYGYTF | TGCGCCAGCAGCTTGGGGGACAGGAATTATGGCTACACCTTC
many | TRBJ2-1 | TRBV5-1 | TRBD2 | CASSEGLARTGEQFF | TGCGCCAGCAGCGAGGGACTAGCGAGGACGGGTGAGCAGTTCTTC
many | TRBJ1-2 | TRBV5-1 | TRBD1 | CASSSGQGIYGYTF | TGCGCCAGCAGCTCCGGACAGGGCATCTATGGCTACACCTTC
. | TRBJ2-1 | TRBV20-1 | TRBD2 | CSARAAAGDYNEQFF | TGCAGTGCTAGAGCGGCTGCGGGGGATTACAATGAGCAGTTCTTC
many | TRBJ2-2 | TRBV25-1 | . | CASSDVGDPTGELFF | TGTGCCAGCAGTGATGTGGGGGACCCAACCGGGGAGCTGTTTTTT
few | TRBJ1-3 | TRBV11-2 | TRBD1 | CADRAGNTIYF | TGTGCCGACAGGGCTGGAAACACCATATATTTT
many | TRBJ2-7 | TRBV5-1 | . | CASSSTGENRYEQYF | TGCGCCAGCAGCTCCACGGGGGAGAACAGATACGAGCAGTACTTC
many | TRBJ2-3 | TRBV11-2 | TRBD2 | CASSLGYPGLAGTDTQYF | TGTGCCAGCAGCTTAGGATACCCGGGACTAGCGGGTACAGATACGCAGTATTTT
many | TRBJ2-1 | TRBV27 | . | CASSFLQGYNEQFF | TGTGCCAGCAGTTTTTTACAGGGTTACAATGAGCAGTTCTTC
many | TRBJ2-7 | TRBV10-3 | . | CAISEQRFYEQYF | TGTGCCATCAGTGAGCAACGGTTCTACGAGCAGTACTTC
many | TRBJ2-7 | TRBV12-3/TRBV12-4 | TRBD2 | CASSLSSGISYEQYF | TGTGCCAGCAGTTTATCTAGCGGGATCTCCTACGAGCAGTACTTC
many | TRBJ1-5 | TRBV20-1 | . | CSAASTNQPQHF | TGCAGTGCTGCGTCGACGAATCAGCCCCAGCATTTT
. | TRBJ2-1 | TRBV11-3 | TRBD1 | CASSLDGTVNNEQFF | TGTGCCAGCAGCTTAGACGGGACAGTAAACAATGAGCAGTTCTTC
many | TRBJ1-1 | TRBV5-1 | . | CASSPMGPRDTEAFF | TGCGCCAGCAGCCCCATGGGCCCTAGGGACACTGAAGCTTTCTTT
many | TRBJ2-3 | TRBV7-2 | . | CASRVGVGVDTQYF | TGTGCCAGCAGAGTAGGAGTCGGGGTCGATACGCAGTATTTT
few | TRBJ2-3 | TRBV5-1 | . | CASSLPADTQYF | TGCGCCAGCAGCCTCCCCGCAGATACGCAGTATTTT
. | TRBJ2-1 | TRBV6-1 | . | CASSEAKAAVNEQFF | TGTGCCAGCAGTGAAGCAAAGGCTGCTGTGAATGAGCAGTTCTTC
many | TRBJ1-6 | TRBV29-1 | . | CSRPGNFRSSYNSPLHF | TGCAGCCGACCCGGGAATTTTCGAAGCTCCTATAATTCACCCCTCCACTTT
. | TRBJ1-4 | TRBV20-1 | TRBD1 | CSARQTGGLGEKLFF | TGCAGTGCTAGACAAACAGGGGGCTTAGGGGAAAAACTGTTTTTT
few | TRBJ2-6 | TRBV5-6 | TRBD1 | CASSSLRTGAGANVLTF | TGTGCCAGCAGCTCTCTGAGGACAGGGGCTGGGGCCAACGTCCTGACTTTC
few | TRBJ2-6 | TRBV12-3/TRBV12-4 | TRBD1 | CASSDRGDGANVLTF | TGTGCCAGCAGTGACAGGGGCGACGGGGCCAACGTCCTGACTTTC
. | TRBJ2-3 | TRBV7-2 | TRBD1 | CASSLSSGTEDTQYF | TGTGCCAGCAGCTTAAGTTCGGGGACAGAAGATACGCAGTATTTT
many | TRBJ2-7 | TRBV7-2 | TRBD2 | CASTSGLVMNEQYF | TGTGCCAGTACCTCTGGACTAGTTATGAACGAGCAGTACTTC
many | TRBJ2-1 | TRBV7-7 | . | CASSSTGARGLGEQFF | TGTGCTAGCAGCTCAACCGGGGCTAGGGGTCTCGGTGAGCAGTTCTTC
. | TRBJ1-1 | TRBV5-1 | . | CASSREGNTEAFF | TGCGCCAGCAGCCGGGAGGGGAACACTGAAGCTTTCTTT
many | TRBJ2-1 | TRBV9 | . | CASSVGGAGSYNEQFF | TGTGCCAGCAGCGTAGGGGGTGCGGGGTCCTACAATGAGCAGTTCTTC
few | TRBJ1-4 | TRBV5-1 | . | CASSLDRPDEKLFF | TGCGCCAGCAGCTTGGACCGGCCCGACGAAAAACTGTTTTTT
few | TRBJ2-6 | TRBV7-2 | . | CASRSPGNSGANVLTF | TGTGCCAGCAGGTCCCCCGGGAACTCTGGGGCCAACGTCCTGACTTTC
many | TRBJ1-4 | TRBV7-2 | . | CASSLSPQGYEKLFF | TGTGCCAGCAGCTTAAGTCCCCAGGGATATGAAAAACTGTTTTTT
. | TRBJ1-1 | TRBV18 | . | CASSRATTEAFF | TGTGCCAGCTCAAGGGCCACCACTGAAGCTTTCTTT
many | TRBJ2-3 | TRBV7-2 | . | CASSLAITGSRGDTQYF | TGTGCCAGCAGCTTAGCCATTACGGGATCGCGGGGAGATACGCAGTATTTT
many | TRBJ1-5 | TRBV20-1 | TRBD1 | CSASSGTGGGQQPQHF | TGCAGTGCTAGTAGTGGAACAGGGGGAGGGCAGCAGCCCCAGCATTTT
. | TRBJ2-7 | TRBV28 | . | CASSLFAGGYEQYF | TGTGCCAGCAGTTTATTCGCCGGGGGTTACGAGCAGTACTTC
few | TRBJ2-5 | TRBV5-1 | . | CASSFRPQETQYF | TGCGCCAGCAGCTTTCGTCCCCAAGAGACCCAGTACTTC
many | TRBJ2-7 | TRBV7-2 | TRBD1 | CASSLDFGQGVHEQYF | TGTGCCAGCAGCTTAGATTTCGGACAGGGGGTCCACGAGCAGTACTTC
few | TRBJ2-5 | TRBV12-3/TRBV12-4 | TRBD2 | CASSFHHGPSGRVSETQYF | TGTGCCAGCAGTTTTCACCATGGTCCTAGCGGGAGGGTATCGGAGACCCAGTACTTC
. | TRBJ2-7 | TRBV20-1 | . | CSARGRGRDTNEQYF | TGCAGTGCTAGAGGGAGAGGCCGGGACACCAACGAGCAGTACTTC
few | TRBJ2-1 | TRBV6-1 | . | CASSRSGRRGNEQFF | TGTGCCAGCAGCCGGTCGGGCCGACGCGGCAATGAGCAGTTCTTC
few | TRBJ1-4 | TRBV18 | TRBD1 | CASSIGQGKNEKLFF | TGTGCCAGCTCAATCGGACAGGGGAAAAATGAAAAACTGTTTTTT
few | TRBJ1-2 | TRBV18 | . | CASSPGEIYGYTF | TGTGCCAGCTCACCAGGCGAGATATATGGCTACACCTTC
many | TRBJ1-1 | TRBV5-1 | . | CASSLVEKGTEAFF | TGCGCCAGCAGCTTGGTTGAGAAAGGCACTGAAGCTTTCTTT
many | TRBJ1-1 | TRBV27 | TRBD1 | CASSPYMGGQQGKNTEAFF | TGTGCCAGCAGTCCTTATATGGGCGGGCAACAGGGGAAGAACACTGAAGCTTTCTTT
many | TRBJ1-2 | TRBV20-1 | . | CSAYDSPYGYTF | TGCAGTGCTTACGACAGCCCCTATGGCTACACCTTC